This T cell receptor beta chain was identified during a study of regulatory T cells in long-lasting Graves disease. Study at large: Graves' disease counted as persistent after over 5 years of antithyroid drugs with positive TSH receptor antibodies.

CDR3-region Arm-PCR and iRepertoire HTBI primers produced the TCR beta libraries. In the study's own analysis: Among the samples, roughly 65 TRBV and some 15 TRBJ segments were identified. TCRdb reprocessed the multiplex PCR reads with MiXCR, giving one entry per CDR3 protein. What appears here as the V and J calls and clone size reflects TCRdb's work, not the paper's. This sample has hundreds of thousands of distinct CDR3 sequences, with under 25% found just once. Time point denoted: persistent/refractory GD, antithyroid drugs over 5 years with positive TRAb. Isolated PBMC RNA provided the starting material for the TCR library. Patients met American Thyroid Association criteria for Graves' disease. Germline CDR1 DFQATT, CDR2 SNEGSKA (reference sequence). The V and J ends lost 4 bases and 0 bases respectively, with 10 bases between them. The CDR3 is 14 amino acids.

The chain employs TRBV20-1 and TRBJ2-1; D is ambiguous. Here the sequenced sample was peripheral blood mononuclear cells (PBMCs), taken when the disease was refractory, from a patient treated with antithyroid drugs. This receptor was taken from a female donor with Graves disease. The CDR3 sequence is CSAIRYSSYNEQFF. The CDR3 coding sequence is TGCAGTGCTATACGTTATAGCTCCTACAATGAGCAGTTCTTC.